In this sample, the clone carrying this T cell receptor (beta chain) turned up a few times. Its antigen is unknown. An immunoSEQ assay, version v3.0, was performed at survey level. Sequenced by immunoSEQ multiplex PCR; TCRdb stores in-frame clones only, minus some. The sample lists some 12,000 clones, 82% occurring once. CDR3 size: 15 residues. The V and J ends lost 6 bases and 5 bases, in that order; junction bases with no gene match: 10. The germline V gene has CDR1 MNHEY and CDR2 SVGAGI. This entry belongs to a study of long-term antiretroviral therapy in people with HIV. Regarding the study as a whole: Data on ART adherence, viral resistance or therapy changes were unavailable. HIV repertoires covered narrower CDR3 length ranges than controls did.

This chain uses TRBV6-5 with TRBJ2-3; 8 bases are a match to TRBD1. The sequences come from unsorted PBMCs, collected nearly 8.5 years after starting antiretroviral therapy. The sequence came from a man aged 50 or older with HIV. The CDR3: CASSTDRAIVDTQYF. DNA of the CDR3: TGTGCCAGCAGCACGGACAGGGCAATTGTAGATACGCAGTATTTT.